These 13 T cell receptor beta chains were sequenced from one sample in a study of blood T cell repertoires in COVID-19. The table came from immunoSEQ multiplex PCR; TCRdb's copy has only in-frame clones and leaves some out. The table lists 95,000 to 150,000 clones, just under 80% of them singletons, with 25% in the top ten. Input material: peripheral blood. Every receptor here comes from a human donor in a cohort sampled during active COVID-19.

The chain is built from TRBV5-1 and TRBJ1-1; TRBD1 might be the D (5 bases). Germline-derived CDR1 and CDR2 are SGHRS and YFSETQ. This CDR3 is built from 14 residues. V gave up 4 bases and J gave up 3 bases, with 13 bases separating them. CDR3 nucleotide sequence: TGCGCCAGCAGCGTCGGGGGGATGGACACTGAAGCTTTCTTT. Amino acid sequence: CASSVGGMDTEAFF.

The chain is built from TRBV7-3 and TRBJ2-1; possibly TRBD2 for D (7 bases). With 5 bases removed from V and 10 bases from J, the gap between germline ends came to 18 bases. This CDR3 has 14 residues. CDR1 is SGHTA and CDR2 is FQGTGA in the germline V gene. Here the CDR3 DNA reads TGTGCCAGCAGCCGCGACGGGGGGCCACGGGAGCAGTTCTTC. This sequence encodes CASSRDGGPREQFF.

The rearrangement links TRBV6-1 to TRBJ1-2; no reliable D call. V lost 2 bases to trimming and J lost 5 bases, with 15 bases between them. CDR1 is MNHNS, CDR2 SASEGT, per germline. This CDR3 has 15 amino acids. This CDR3 reads CASSEYWEVGYGYTF. As DNA, the CDR3 is TGTGCCAGCAGTGAATACTGGGAGGTTGGATATGGCTACACCTTC.

The V call is TRBV5-8, the J call TRBJ2-3; 9 positions agree with TRBD2. The CDR3 contains 16 residues. Germline loops: CDR1 SGHTS, CDR2 YDEGEE. V lost 4 bases to trimming and J lost 5 bases; unmatched junction nucleotides: 11. CDR3 residues: CASSRSRGRAGDTQYF. The CDR3 coding sequence is TGTGCCAGCAGCCGATCGCGCGGGAGGGCCGGAGATACGCAGTATTTT.

The J gene is TRBJ2-3, the V gene TRBV7-9; D is possibly TRBD1 (5 bases). The CDR3 extends over 14 amino acids. V was cut by 1 base and J by 2 bases, with 7 bases left in between. CDR1 is SEHNR and CDR2 is FQNEAQ in the germline V gene (reference sequence). CDR3 in amino acids: CASSLEGSTDTQYF. CDR3 DNA sequence: TGTGCCAGCAGCTTAGAGGGGTCCACAGATACGCAGTATTTT.

V usage is TRBV14 and J usage is TRBJ1-2; D call uncertain. The CDR3 totals 14 residues. Per germline, CDR1 SGHDN and CDR2 FVKESK. The V end lost 4 bases, the J end lost 0 bases, and 9 bases lay between the germline ends. The CDR3, as DNA: TGTGCCAGCAGCCCGGTAATACCTAACTATGGCTACACCTTC. Translation: CASSPVIPNYGYTF.

The V call is TRBV7-2, the J call TRBJ2-3; 8 positions agree with TRBD2. Germline-derived CDR1 and CDR2 are SGHTA and FQGNSA. V lost 5 bases to trimming and J lost 2 bases; unmatched junction nucleotides: 9. The CDR3 runs to 16 residues. The CDR3 here is CASSDRVAGITDTQYF. CDR3 bases: TGTGCCAGCAGCGACCGGGTAGCGGGGATCACAGATACGCAGTATTTT.

The chain employs TRBV5-6 and TRBJ2-3, with D tentatively TRBD2 (6 bases). Germline-derived CDR1 and CDR2 are SGHDT and YYEEEE. This CDR3 contains 15 residues. V dropped 6 bases and J dropped 4 bases, with 18 bases sitting between them. The DNA for the CDR3 is TGTGCCAGCATGGAGTGGGGGGAGGCTGCAGATACGCAGTATTTT. Translation gives CASMEWGEAADTQYF.

The V call is TRBV7-2, the J call TRBJ2-1, with D perhaps matching TRBD2 (5 bases). Trimming shortened V by 5 bases and J by 5 bases, and 13 bases separated the two germline ends. Per the germline V gene, CDR1 is SGHTA and CDR2 is FQGNSA. CDR3 length equals 14 residues. CDR3 loop: CASSRTGNNNEQFF. The CDR3 DNA reads as TGTGCCAGCAGCCGGACCGGGAACAACAATGAGCAGTTCTTC.

The V call is TRBV27, the J call TRBJ2-2; D gene unclear. The germline CDR1 and CDR2 sequences are MNHEY and SMNVEV (reference sequence). The CDR3 covers 14 residues. V was pared by 4 bases and J by 3 bases, with 9 bases between. CDR3 in amino acids: CASSSPGYTGELFF. CDR3 nucleotide sequence: TGTGCCAGCAGTTCCCCGGGTTACACCGGGGAGCTGTTTTTT.

Regarding this clone: The same CDR3 can be traced to other DNA sequences in this sample. The chain combines TRBV27 with TRBJ1-2, with 10 nucleotides matching TRBD1. The CDR3 has 15 amino acids. The germline V gene has CDR1 MNHEY and CDR2 SMNVEV (reference sequence). V lost 3 bases and J lost 4; bases outside the gene matches: 5. The CDR3 DNA reads as TGTGCCAGCAGTTTTCGGGACAGGGGCCGCTATGGCTACACCTTC. Its protein product is CASSFRDRGRYGYTF.

The V and J genes are TRBV24-1 and TRBJ2-3, with D maybe TRBD2 (7 bases). Germline CDR1 reads KGHDR; CDR2 reads SFDVKD. The CDR3 covers 15 residues. Trimming pared 4 bases from V and 3 bases from J, leaving 13 bases between. The CDR3 here is CATSEVGGPTDTQYF. The CDR3 coding sequence is TGTGCCACCAGTGAGGTGGGGGGGCCAACAGATACGCAGTATTTT.

This clone was counted a single time. The chain uses TRBV2 and TRBJ2-5; 10 nucleotides match TRBD1. Germline CDR1 SNHLY, CDR2 FYNNEI. The trim removed 5 bases at V and 4 bases at J, leaving 7 bases unmatched. The length of the CDR3 is 15 residues. This CDR3 reads CASSPGTGVGETQYF. The CDR3 DNA is TGTGCCAGCAGTCCCGGGACAGGGGTTGGAGAGACCCAGTACTTC. Together with reference TRBV2 and TRBJ2-5, the CDR3 gives the full variable domain: EPEVTQTPSHQVTQMGQEVILRCVPISNHLYFYWYRQILGQKVEFLVSFYNNEISEKSEIFDDQFSVERPDGSNFTLKIRSTKLEDSAMYFCASSPGTGVGETQYFGPGTRLLVL.